This entry features one TCR beta chain sequence. The target antigen is unknown. About 39,000 genome equivalents of blood DNA were amplified for TRB. This sample is drawn from a study of T cell clusters in autoimmune cytopenias. Study results and caveats: TRB repertoire shifts in secondary cytopenia and chronic lymphocytic leukemia mostly reflected lymphoma, not autoimmunity. Physiological T cell clusters of healthy donors were apparently absent in primary autoimmune cytopenia patients.

Multiplex touch-down PCR amplified TRB using TRB-A and TRB-B pools in one tube. For each CDR3 protein, TCRdb gives one entry from its re-call of the multiplex PCR reads, without DNA. The sample holds 6,500 to 9,000 distinct CDR3 sequences. The same specimen was also included in a second study, on T cell repertoires in aging, cancer and after chemotherapy. That publication notes: Over several months to years, re-sampled healthy donor repertoires clearly shared clones. These repertoire data do not allow conclusions about immunological memory after chemotherapy.

Sequences were obtained from peripheral blood. The clonotype was recovered from a human donor in good health.

Here the CDR3 reads CASSPPDGRGTQYF. The V call is TRBV27, the J call TRBJ2-5. CDR1 and CDR2 (germline): MNHEY, SMNVEV (reference sequence). This CDR3 has 14 residues.